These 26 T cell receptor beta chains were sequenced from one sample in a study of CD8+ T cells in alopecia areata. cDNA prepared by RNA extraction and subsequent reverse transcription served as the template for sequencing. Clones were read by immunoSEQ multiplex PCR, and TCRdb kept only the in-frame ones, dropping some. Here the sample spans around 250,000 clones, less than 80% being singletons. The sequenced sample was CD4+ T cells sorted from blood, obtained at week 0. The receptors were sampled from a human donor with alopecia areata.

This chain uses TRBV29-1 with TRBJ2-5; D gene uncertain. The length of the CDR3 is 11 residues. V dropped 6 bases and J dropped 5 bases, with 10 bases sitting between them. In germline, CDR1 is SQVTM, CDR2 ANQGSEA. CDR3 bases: TGCAGCGTCACGAAACGGGAGACCCAGTACTTC. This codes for CSVTKRETQYF.

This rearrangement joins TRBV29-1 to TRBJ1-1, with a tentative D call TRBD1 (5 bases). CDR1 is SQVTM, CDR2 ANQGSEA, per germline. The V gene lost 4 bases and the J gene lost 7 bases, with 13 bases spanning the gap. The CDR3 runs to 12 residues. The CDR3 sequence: CSVARERVEAFF. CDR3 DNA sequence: TGCAGCGTTGCCAGGGAGAGGGTTGAAGCTTTCTTT.

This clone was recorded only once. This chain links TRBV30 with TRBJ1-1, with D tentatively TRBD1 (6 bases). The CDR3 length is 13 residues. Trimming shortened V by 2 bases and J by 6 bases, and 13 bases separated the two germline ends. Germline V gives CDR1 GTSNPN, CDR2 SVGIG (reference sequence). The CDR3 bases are TGTGCCTGGAGTCGGGGGGCTGGCTCTGAAGCTTTCTTT. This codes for CAWSRGAGSEAFF.

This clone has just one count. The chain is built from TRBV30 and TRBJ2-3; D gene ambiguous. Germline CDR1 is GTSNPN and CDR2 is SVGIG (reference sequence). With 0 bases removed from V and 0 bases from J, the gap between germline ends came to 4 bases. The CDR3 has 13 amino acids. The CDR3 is CAWSVGSTDTQYF. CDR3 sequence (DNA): TGTGCCTGGAGTGTGGGCAGCACAGATACGCAGTATTTT.

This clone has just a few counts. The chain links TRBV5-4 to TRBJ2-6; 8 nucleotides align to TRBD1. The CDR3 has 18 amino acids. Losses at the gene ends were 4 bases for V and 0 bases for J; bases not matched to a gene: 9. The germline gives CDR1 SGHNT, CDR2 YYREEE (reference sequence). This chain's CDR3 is CASSPWAGGASGANVLTF. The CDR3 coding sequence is TGTGCCAGCAGCCCGTGGGCAGGGGGCGCCTCTGGGGCCAACGTCCTGACTTTC.

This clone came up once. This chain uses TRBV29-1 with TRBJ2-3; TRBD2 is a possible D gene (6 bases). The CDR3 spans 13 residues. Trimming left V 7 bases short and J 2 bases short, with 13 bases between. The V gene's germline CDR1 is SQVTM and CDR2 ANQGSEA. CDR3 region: CSGGGKFTDTQYF. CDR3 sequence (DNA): TGCAGCGGTGGGGGGAAATTCACAGATACGCAGTATTTT.

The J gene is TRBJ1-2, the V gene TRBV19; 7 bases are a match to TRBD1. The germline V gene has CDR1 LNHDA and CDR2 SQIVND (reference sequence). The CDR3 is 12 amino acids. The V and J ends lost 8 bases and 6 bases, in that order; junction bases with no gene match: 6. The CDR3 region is CASRTGVHGYTF. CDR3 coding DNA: TGTGCCAGTCGAACAGGGGTTCATGGCTACACCTTC.

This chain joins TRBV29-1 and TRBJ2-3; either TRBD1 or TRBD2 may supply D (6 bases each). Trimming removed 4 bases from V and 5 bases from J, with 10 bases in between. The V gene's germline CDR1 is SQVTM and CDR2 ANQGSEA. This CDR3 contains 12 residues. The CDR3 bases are TGCAGCGTTGGAGGGGGAGGAGATACGCAGTATTTT. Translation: CSVGGGGDTQYF.

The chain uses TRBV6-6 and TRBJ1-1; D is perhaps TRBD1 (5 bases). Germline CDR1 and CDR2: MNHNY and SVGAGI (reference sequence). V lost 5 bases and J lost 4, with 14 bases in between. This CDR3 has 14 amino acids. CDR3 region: CASSGARGGTEAFF. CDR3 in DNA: TGTGCCAGCAGTGGGGCCCGGGGGGGCACTGAAGCTTTCTTT.

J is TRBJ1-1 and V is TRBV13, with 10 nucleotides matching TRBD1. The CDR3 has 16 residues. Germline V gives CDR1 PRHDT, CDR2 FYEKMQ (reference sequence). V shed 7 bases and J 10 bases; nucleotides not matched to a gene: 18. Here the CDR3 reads CASTRRSVDRGNLAFF. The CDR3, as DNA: TGTGCCAGCACCAGAAGGAGCGTGGACAGGGGGAATCTAGCTTTCTTT.

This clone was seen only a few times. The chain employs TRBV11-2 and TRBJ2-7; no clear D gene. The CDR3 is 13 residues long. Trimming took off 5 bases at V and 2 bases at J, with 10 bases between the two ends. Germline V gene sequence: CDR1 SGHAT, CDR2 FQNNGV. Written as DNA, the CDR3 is TGTGCCAGCAGCCTCCCAGGAGCCTACGAGCAGTACTTC. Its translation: CASSLPGAYEQYF.

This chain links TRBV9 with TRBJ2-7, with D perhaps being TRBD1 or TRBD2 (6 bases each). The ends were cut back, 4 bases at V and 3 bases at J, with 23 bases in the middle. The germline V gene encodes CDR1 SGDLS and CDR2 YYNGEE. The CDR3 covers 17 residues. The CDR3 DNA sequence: TGTGCCAGCAGCCCTCGGGGGACTGGGCGAGGGGGCTACGAGCAGTACTTC. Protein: CASSPRGTGRGGYEQYF.

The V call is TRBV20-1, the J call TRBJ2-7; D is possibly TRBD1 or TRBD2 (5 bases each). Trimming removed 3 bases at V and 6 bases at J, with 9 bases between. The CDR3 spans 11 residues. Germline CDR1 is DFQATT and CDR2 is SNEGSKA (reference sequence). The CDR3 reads CSASDGAEQYF. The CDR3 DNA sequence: TGCAGTGCTAGTGACGGGGCCGAGCAGTACTTC.

In DNA form, the CDR3 reads TGTGCCAGCAGCACTCTTTCGGGTCCAGAGACCCAGTACTTC. As protein: CASSTLSGPETQYF. The rearrangement links TRBV7-2 to TRBJ2-5; no reliable D call. The CDR3 spans 14 residues. Germline CDR1 SGHTA, CDR2 FQGNSA. Trimming left V 5 bases short and J 4 bases short, with 14 bases between.

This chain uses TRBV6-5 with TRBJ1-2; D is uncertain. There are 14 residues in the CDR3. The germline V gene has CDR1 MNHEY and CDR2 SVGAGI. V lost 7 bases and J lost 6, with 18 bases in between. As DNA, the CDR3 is TGTGCCAGCATTTCTTCCCAACTGGGCAATGGCTACACCTTC. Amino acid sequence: CASISSQLGNGYTF.

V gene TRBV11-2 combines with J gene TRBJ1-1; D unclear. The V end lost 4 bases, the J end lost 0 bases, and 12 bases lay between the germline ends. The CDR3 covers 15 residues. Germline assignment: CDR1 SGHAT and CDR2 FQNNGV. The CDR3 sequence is CASSSLSLMNTEAFF. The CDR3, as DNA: TGTGCCAGCAGCTCCCTATCCCTCATGAACACTGAAGCTTTCTTT.

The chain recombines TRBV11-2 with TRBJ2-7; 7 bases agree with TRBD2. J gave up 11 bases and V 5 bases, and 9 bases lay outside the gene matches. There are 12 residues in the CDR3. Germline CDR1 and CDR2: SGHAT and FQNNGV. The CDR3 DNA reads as TGTGCCAGCAGCCAAAGGAGCGGGGTCGAGTACTTC. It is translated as CASSQRSGVEYF.

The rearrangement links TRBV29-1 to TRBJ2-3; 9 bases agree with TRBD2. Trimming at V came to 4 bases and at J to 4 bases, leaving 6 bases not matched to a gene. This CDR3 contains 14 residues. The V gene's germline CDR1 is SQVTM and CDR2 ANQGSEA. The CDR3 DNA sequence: TGCAGCGTTGTCTCGCGGGGGGGCCCAGATACGCAGTATTTT. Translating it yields CSVVSRGGPDTQYF.

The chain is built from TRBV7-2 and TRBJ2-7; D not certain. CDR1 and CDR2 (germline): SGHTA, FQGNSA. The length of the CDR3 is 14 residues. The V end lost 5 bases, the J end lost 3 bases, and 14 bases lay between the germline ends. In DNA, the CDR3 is TGTGCCAGCAGCCCATTGAGCAGGAACTACGAGCAGTACTTC. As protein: CASSPLSRNYEQYF.

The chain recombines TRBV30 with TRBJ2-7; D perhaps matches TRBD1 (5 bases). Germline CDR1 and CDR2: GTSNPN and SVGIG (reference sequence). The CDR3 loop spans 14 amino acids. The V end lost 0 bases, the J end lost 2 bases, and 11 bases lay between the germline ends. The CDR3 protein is CAWSVPQVPYEQYF. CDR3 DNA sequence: TGTGCCTGGAGTGTACCACAGGTCCCCTACGAGCAGTACTTC.

The CDR3 nucleotides are TGTGCCTGGAGTCGGGGAGAAGGAAACACCATATATTTT. The encoded protein is CAWSRGEGNTIYF. The chain has TRBV30 and TRBJ1-3; no clear D. Trimming removed 2 bases from V and 4 bases from J, with 9 bases in between. This CDR3 is built from 13 residues. Germline V gives CDR1 GTSNPN, CDR2 SVGIG (reference sequence). The full variable domain, rest sourced from reference TRBV30 and TRBJ1-3, is SQTIHQWPATLVQPVGSPLSLECTVEGTSNPNLYWYRQAAGRGLQLLFYSVGIGQISSEVPQNLSASRPQDRQFILSSKKLLLSDSGFYLCAWSRGEGNTIYFGEGSWLTVV.

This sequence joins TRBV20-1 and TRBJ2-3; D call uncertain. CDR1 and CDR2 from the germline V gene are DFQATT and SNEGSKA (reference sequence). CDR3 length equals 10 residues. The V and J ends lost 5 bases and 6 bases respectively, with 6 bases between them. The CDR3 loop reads CSALADTQYF. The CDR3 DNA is TGCAGTGCTCTCGCGGATACGCAGTATTTT.

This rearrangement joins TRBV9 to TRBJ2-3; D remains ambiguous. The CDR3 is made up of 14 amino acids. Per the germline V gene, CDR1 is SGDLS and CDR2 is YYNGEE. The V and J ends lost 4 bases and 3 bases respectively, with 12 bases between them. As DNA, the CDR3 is TGTGCCAGCAGCCCCCCCTTAGGAACAGATACGCAGTATTTT. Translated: CASSPPLGTDTQYF.

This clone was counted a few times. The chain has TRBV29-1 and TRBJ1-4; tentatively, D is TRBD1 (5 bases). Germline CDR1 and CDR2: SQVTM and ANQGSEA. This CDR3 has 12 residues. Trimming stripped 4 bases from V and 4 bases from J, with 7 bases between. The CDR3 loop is CSVAGLNEKLFF. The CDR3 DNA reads TGCAGCGTTGCGGGACTTAATGAAAAACTGTTTTTT.

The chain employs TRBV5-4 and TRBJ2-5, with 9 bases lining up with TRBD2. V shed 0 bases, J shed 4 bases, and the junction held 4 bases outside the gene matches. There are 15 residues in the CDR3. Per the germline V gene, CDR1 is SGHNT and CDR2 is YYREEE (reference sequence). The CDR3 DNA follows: TGTGCCAGCAGCTTGGGCGGGGGGGGACCAGAGACCCAGTACTTC. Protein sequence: CASSLGGGGPETQYF. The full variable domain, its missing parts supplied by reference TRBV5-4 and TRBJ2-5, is ETGVTQSPTHLIKTRGQQVTLRCSSQSGHNTVSWYQQALGQGPQFIFQYYREEENGRGNFPPRFSGLQFPNYSSELNVNALELDDSALYLCASSLGGGGPETQYFGPGTRLLVL.

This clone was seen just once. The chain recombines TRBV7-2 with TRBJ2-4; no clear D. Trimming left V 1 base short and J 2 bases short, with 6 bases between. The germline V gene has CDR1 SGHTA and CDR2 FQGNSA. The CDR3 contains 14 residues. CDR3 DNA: TGTGCCAGCAGCTTAGGACACACCAAAAACATTCAGTACTTC. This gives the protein CASSLGHTKNIQYF.